The entry that follows covers one T cell receptor (beta chain) sequence. Ten or more counts support this clonotype. Its antigen is currently not known. No base-level quality is on record; no much larger clone is a single base apart. This entry comes from a study of T-cell reconstitution after alpha-beta-depleted transplantation in children (dated by TCRdb to the mid-2010s). For context, the study as a whole: Using TCR repertoire profiling, the study followed T-cell immune reconstitution in a quantitative way in children after TCRalphabeta/CD19-depleted allogeneic hematopoietic cell transplantation.

The receptor library was made with PCR. TCRdb lists the instrument as Illumina HiSeq 2500. TCR libraries were prepared with molecular barcoding, using unique molecular identifiers to normalize TCRbeta repertoire quantification. TCRdb took the public reads, trimmed them with fastp at Q25, ran MiXCR for clone calling and kept in-frame beta chains. Rows with one shared CDR3 protein collapse into an entry with the most common genes and DNA. The sample includes about 690,000 distinct CDR3 sequences, with approximately 15% observed a single time. The ten largest clones add up to approximately 1% of the sample. Sequences DFQATT (CDR1) and SNEGSKA (CDR2) are obtained from the germline V gene (reference sequence). The CDR3 numbers 14 residues from cysteine through phenylalanine. Only the CDR3 DNA is retained, 42 bases long and in frame from the first base.

The material sequenced was PBMCs from the stem cell graft donor, taken from the stem cell graft. The chain is made from TRBV20-1 and TRBJ2-3; 7 middle bases align to TRBD2. This TCR was recovered from a human donor who donated a stem cell graft to a child with acute myeloid leukemia. DNA sequence: TGCAGCTGGGTCCGGGGGGACCGCACAGATACGCAGTATTTT. This codes for CSWVRGDRTDTQYF.